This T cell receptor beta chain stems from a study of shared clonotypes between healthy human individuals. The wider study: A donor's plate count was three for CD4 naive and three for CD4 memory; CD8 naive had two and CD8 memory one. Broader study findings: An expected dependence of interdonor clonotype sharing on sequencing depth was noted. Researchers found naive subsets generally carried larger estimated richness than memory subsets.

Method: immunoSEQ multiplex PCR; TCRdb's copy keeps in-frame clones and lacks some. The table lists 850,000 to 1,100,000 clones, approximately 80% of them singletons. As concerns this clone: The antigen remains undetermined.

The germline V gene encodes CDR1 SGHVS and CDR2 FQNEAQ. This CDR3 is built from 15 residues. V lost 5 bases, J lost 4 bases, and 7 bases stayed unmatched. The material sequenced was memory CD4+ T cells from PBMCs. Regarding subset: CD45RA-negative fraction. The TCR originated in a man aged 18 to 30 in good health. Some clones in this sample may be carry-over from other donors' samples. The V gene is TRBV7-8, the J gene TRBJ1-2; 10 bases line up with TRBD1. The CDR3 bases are TGTGCCAGCAGCCGGCGACAGGGGGCCCCCTATGGCTACACCTTC. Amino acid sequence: CASSRRQGAPYGYTF.